The 25 T cell receptor beta chains below come from one sample, sequenced in a study of blood T cell repertoires in COVID-19. The table came from immunoSEQ multiplex PCR; TCRdb's copy has only in-frame clones and leaves some out. This table has around 200,000 clones, about 86% appearing once. The material sequenced was peripheral blood. These receptors were obtained from a man aged 35 to 55 with active or convalescent COVID-19.

The chain employs TRBV27 and TRBJ2-1; perhaps TRBD1 as D (5 bases). The CDR3 extends over 16 amino acids. Germline assignment: CDR1 MNHEY and CDR2 SMNVEV (reference sequence). Trimming stripped 4 bases from V and 1 base from J, with 14 bases between. The CDR3 nucleotides are TGTGCCAGCAGTTCCAGGGAAATTGGGTCCTACAATGAGCAGTTCTTC. Amino acid sequence: CASSSREIGSYNEQFF.

The genes are TRBV29-1 and TRBJ2-3, with TRBD2 as a possible D gene (6 bases). Germline V gene data show CDR1 as SQVTM and CDR2 as ANQGSEA. This CDR3 is 16 amino acids long. The V gene lost 4 bases and the J gene lost 2 bases, with 19 bases spanning the gap. The CDR3 region is CSVGPGPAGYTDTQYF. The CDR3 nucleotides are TGCAGCGTTGGACCAGGGCCAGCGGGTTACACAGATACGCAGTATTTT.

This chain links TRBV7-2 with TRBJ1-5, with D possibly matching TRBD1 (5 bases). Deletions cut 2 bases from V and 1 base from J, with 9 bases between. The CDR3 contains 15 residues. In germline, CDR1 is SGHTA, CDR2 FQGNSA. The CDR3 DNA reads TGTGCCAGCAGCTTACAGGGAGGAAGCAATCAGCCCCAGCATTTT. Protein sequence: CASSLQGGSNQPQHF.

This chain connects TRBV6-5 to TRBJ1-6; D is unresolved. Trimming removed 1 base at V and 8 bases at J, with 6 bases between. This CDR3 is built from 13 residues. CDR1 and CDR2 (germline): MNHEY, SVGAGI. This chain's CDR3 is CASSYFGDSPLHF. In DNA form, the CDR3 reads TGTGCCAGCAGTTACTTCGGGGATTCACCCCTCCACTTT.

The rearrangement uses TRBV7-2 and TRBJ2-1; possibly TRBD2 for D (5 bases). The germline gives CDR1 SGHTA, CDR2 FQGNSA. The V end was cut by 3 bases, the J end by 9 bases, with 21 bases between. The CDR3 extends over 16 amino acids. CDR3 amino acids: CASSLDSAHPGREQFF. In DNA, the CDR3 is TGTGCCAGCAGCTTGGACTCGGCTCACCCGGGCCGTGAGCAGTTCTTC.

The chain combines TRBV7-9 with TRBJ1-2; unclear D gene. Germline V gene lookup returns CDR1 SEHNR and CDR2 FQNEAQ (reference sequence). Deletions cut 4 bases from V and 6 bases from J, with 9 bases between. This CDR3 comprises 12 residues. This chain's CDR3 is CASSSGGDGYTF. The CDR3 region has the DNA TGTGCCAGCAGCTCCGGCGGGGATGGCTACACCTTC. Full variable domain (remainder filled in from reference TRBV7-9 and TRBJ1-2): DTGVSQNPRHKITKRGQNVTFRCDPISEHNRLYWYRQTLGQGPEFLTYFQNEAQLEKSRLLSDRFSAERPKGSFSTLEIQRTEQGDSAMYLCASSSGGDGYTFGSGTRLTVV.

This chain uses TRBV6-5 with TRBJ1-2; 7 bases fit TRBD1. Germline-derived CDR1 and CDR2 are MNHEY and SVGAGI. The CDR3 is 15 residues long. V was clipped by 0 bases and J by 3 bases; unmatched bases: 4. This CDR3 reads CASSYSRTGDYGYTF. DNA for the CDR3: TGTGCCAGCAGTTACTCGAGGACAGGCGACTATGGCTACACCTTC.

This clone was recorded once. V is TRBV7-3 and J is TRBJ1-2; weak D call: TRBD1 (5 bases). The CDR3 length is 15 residues. Germline-derived CDR1 and CDR2 are SGHTA and FQGTGA. V was cut by 0 bases and J by 3 bases, with 11 bases left in between. CDR3 DNA sequence: TGTGCCAGCAGCTTAACAGGGGATTCGCACTATGGCTACACCTTC. Translating gives CASSLTGDSHYGYTF.

The CDR3: CASALRQGNTDTQYF. DNA for the CDR3: TGCGCCAGCGCCCTCAGACAGGGGAATACAGATACGCAGTATTTT. The chain carries TRBV5-1 and TRBJ2-3, with 8 bases lining up with TRBD1. After removal of 7 bases from V and 3 bases from J, the junction contained 10 bases not matched to a gene. Germline V gene lookup returns CDR1 SGHRS and CDR2 YFSETQ. CDR3 length equals 15 residues. Together with reference TRBV5-1 and TRBJ2-3, the CDR3 gives the full variable domain: KAGVTQTPRYLIKTRGQQVTLSCSPISGHRSVSWYQQTPGQGLQFLFEYFSETQRNKGNFPGRFSGRQFSNSRSEMNVSTLELGDSALYLCASALRQGNTDTQYFGPGTRLTVL.

This clone occurred a few times. The CDR3 protein is CASSLTGRGEGYGYTF. The CDR3 nucleotides are TGTGCCAGTAGTCTCACGGGCCGAGGGGAGGGCTATGGCTACACCTTC. The chain links TRBV19 to TRBJ1-2, with D tentatively TRBD1 (5 bases). Germline V CDR1 and CDR2: LNHDA, SQIVND (reference sequence). The CDR3 spans 16 residues. V lost 5 bases to trimming and J lost 4 bases, with 20 bases between them.

This chain connects TRBV6-2 or TRBV6-3 to TRBJ2-4, with 10 bases that match TRBD2. The CDR3 has 18 residues. V was clipped by 2 bases and J by 4 bases; unmatched bases: 11. Per the germline V gene, CDR1 is MNHEY and CDR2 is SVGEGT. CDR3 DNA sequence: TGTGCCAGCAGTTACGCGGGGGGGACTAGCGATGAGAAAAACATTCAGTACTTC. This codes for CASSYAGGTSDEKNIQYF.

This clone was observed a handful of times. V is TRBV3-1 (or the pseudogene TRBV3-2) and J is TRBJ1-5; a possible D gene is TRBD1 (6 bases). Trimming removed 2 bases at V and 6 bases at J, with 11 bases between. Germline loops: CDR1 LGHDT, CDR2 YNNKEL (reference sequence). The CDR3 contains 14 residues. The CDR3 coding sequence is TGTGCCAGCAGCCAATGGGAGGGGGGTCAGCCCCAGCATTTT. This gives the protein CASSQWEGGQPQHF.

This rearrangement joins TRBV4-3 to TRBJ1-6; D might be TRBD1 (5 bases). Deletions cut 3 bases from V and 4 bases from J, with 13 bases between. The CDR3 is made up of 16 amino acids. From germline, CDR1 is LGHNA and CDR2 YSLEER. The CDR3 loop reads CASSHETTGYNSPLHF. The CDR3 DNA reads as TGCGCCAGCAGCCACGAAACCACAGGTTATAATTCACCCCTCCACTTT.

The genes are TRBV2 and TRBJ1-2; D is possibly TRBD1 (5 bases). Trimming took 5 bases from V and 5 from J, leaving 15 bases between them. Germline V gives CDR1 SNHLY, CDR2 FYNNEI. The CDR3 has 14 residues. The DNA for the CDR3 is TGTGCCAGCAGTCCTAGTCGTGGGGGGTATGGCTACACCTTC. Its protein product is CASSPSRGGYGYTF.

This rearrangement joins TRBV7-9 to TRBJ1-6; unclear D gene. Trimming cost V 1 base and J 4 bases, with 8 bases left between them. This CDR3 is built from 15 residues. From germline, CDR1 is SEHNR and CDR2 FQNEAQ (reference sequence). The CDR3 sequence: CASSLVGGYNSPLHF. The DNA of the CDR3 is TGTGCCAGCAGCTTAGTGGGCGGGTATAATTCACCCCTCCACTTT.

Comments on this clone: Other DNA sequences within the sample encode an identical CDR3. This chain connects TRBV18 to TRBJ1-3; D remains unclear. Germline V lookup: CDR1 KGHSH, CDR2 LQKENI. The V and J ends lost 2 bases and 0 bases respectively, with 5 bases between them. This CDR3 is built from 14 residues. The CDR3 nucleotides are TGTGCCAGCTCACCAGAGAGCTCTGGAAACACCATATATTTT. This gives the protein CASSPESSGNTIYF.

V gene TRBV30 combines with J gene TRBJ2-4; TRBD1 is a possible D gene (6 bases). The CDR3 runs to 15 residues. The germline V and J ends were trimmed by 0 bases and 2 bases, with 11 bases remaining between them. CDR1 is GTSNPN and CDR2 is SVGIG in the germline V gene (reference sequence). CDR3 DNA sequence: TGTGCCTGGAGTGTTCCCCAGGGGACCAAAAACATTCAGTACTTC. This codes for CAWSVPQGTKNIQYF.

The V gene is TRBV5-1, the J gene TRBJ2-5; perhaps TRBD2 as D (6 bases). This CDR3 is built from 17 residues. Trimming cost V 0 bases and J 2 bases, with 17 bases left between them. The germline V gene has CDR1 SGHRS and CDR2 YFSETQ. The CDR3, as DNA: TGCGCCAGCAGCTTGGTCGGGGGTTGGGCCGTGCAAGAGACCCAGTACTTC. It codes for CASSLVGGWAVQETQYF.

This clone was found a few times. The chain has TRBV30 and TRBJ1-3, with D possibly being TRBD1 (5 bases). CDR1 is GTSNPN and CDR2 is SVGIG in the germline V gene (reference sequence). This CDR3 is built from 13 residues. V lost 2 bases to trimming and J lost 6 bases, with 11 bases between them. CDR3 bases: TGTGCCTGGAGTTGGGGGGACCCAAACACCATATATTTT. As protein: CAWSWGDPNTIYF.

This rearrangement joins TRBV27 to TRBJ2-7; TRBD1 matches at 9 bases. Germline trimming cut 8 bases from V and 3 bases from J; bases unmatched to any gene: 8. The CDR3 spans 14 residues. In germline, CDR1 is MNHEY, CDR2 SMNVEV (reference sequence). For the CDR3, the DNA is TGTGCCAGCTCTCCGGGACAGGGTCTCTACGAGCAGTACTTC. Translation gives CASSPGQGLYEQYF.

The chain recombines TRBV30 with TRBJ2-3; 10 bases fit TRBD2. The germline CDR1 and CDR2 sequences are GTSNPN and SVGIG (reference sequence). The CDR3 length is 15 residues. V was clipped by 5 bases and J by 5 bases; unmatched bases: 10. The DNA of the CDR3 is TGTGCCTGGTGCTACGCTAGCGGGGGAATAGATACGCAGTATTTT. It encodes CAWCYASGGIDTQYF.

This rearrangement joins TRBV7-3 to TRBJ1-1; D not certain. Trimming took off 6 bases at V and 0 bases at J, with 8 bases between the two ends. CDR3 length: 13 amino acids. CDR1 SGHTA and CDR2 FQGTGA come from the germline V gene. As DNA, the CDR3 is TGTGCCAGCAGGGAGACTTTGAACACTGAAGCTTTCTTT. This codes for CASRETLNTEAFF.

The rearrangement links TRBV2 to TRBJ2-2; TRBD2 is a possible D gene (6 bases). Germline V gene sequence: CDR1 SNHLY, CDR2 FYNNEI. V was pared by 7 bases and J by 4 bases, with 19 bases between. This CDR3 region has 16 residues. The CDR3 reads CASKDGHLGGTGELFF. The CDR3 DNA is TGTGCCAGCAAAGACGGACATTTGGGGGGCACCGGGGAGCTGTTTTTT.

The rearrangement links TRBV10-3 to TRBJ2-3; D call uncertain. The CDR3 runs to 12 residues. The germline V and J ends were trimmed by 4 bases and 4 bases, with 6 bases remaining between them. The germline V gene encodes CDR1 ENHRY and CDR2 SYGVKD. The CDR3 loop is CAISGTADTQYF. CDR3 bases: TGTGCCATCAGTGGAACGGCAGATACGCAGTATTTT.

This sequence joins TRBV7-2 and TRBJ2-1, with 8 bases fitting TRBD2. The CDR3 contains 13 residues. The trim removed 5 bases at V and 6 bases at J, leaving 3 bases unmatched. CDR1 SGHTA and CDR2 FQGNSA come from the germline V gene. The CDR3 bases are TGTGCCAGCAGCCCGGGGGGGGGCAATGAGCAGTTCTTC. Encoded protein: CASSPGGGNEQFF.